These 22 T cell receptor beta chains were sequenced from one sample in a study of a mutant IDH1 vaccine in newly diagnosed glioma. Documented time point: week 35, safety follow-up. Vaccinated patients received 300 ug of mutant IDH1 20-mer peptide per dose, with topical imiquimod. Antigens for these TCRs are unknown. TCRdb's table, derived via immunoSEQ multiplex PCR, lists solely in-frame clones and lacks some. The top ten hold 5% to 6.5% of the sample, which has tens of thousands of clones, approximately 80% seen once. This specimen consisted of PBMCs, obtained from a glioma patient whose treatment included an IDH1 peptide vaccine. These TCRs come from a man aged 35 to 55 with glioma.

This rearrangement joins TRBV30 to TRBJ2-3, with D uncertain. V was pared by 2 bases and J by 0 bases, with 15 bases between. Germline V gene sequence: CDR1 GTSNPN, CDR2 SVGIG (reference sequence). There are 16 residues in the CDR3. The CDR3 protein is CAWSTGQHASTDTQYF. In nucleotides, the CDR3 is TGTGCCTGGAGTACGGGCCAGCATGCTAGCACAGATACGCAGTATTTT.

The chain carries TRBV19 and TRBJ1-1; unclear D gene. Deletions cut 3 bases from V and 1 base from J, with 6 bases between. The CDR3 extends over 13 amino acids. Germline V gives CDR1 LNHDA, CDR2 SQIVND (reference sequence). The DNA of the CDR3 is TGTGCCAGTAGTATCGTATCGAACACTGAAGCTTTCTTT. Its protein product is CASSIVSNTEAFF.

In its sample, this clone was seen a few times. This rearrangement joins TRBV2 to TRBJ2-3; unclear D gene. The CDR3 is made up of 13 amino acids. Trimming cost V 6 bases and J 2 bases, with 9 bases left between them. The germline V gene has CDR1 SNHLY and CDR2 FYNNEI. The CDR3 spells CASSQLFTDTQYF. Here the CDR3 DNA reads TGTGCCAGCAGCCAACTTTTCACAGATACGCAGTATTTT.

This chain uses TRBV2 with TRBJ2-2, with D tentatively TRBD2 (6 bases). The germline V gene encodes CDR1 SNHLY and CDR2 FYNNEI. This CDR3 is 15 amino acids long. V dropped 5 bases and J dropped 5 bases, with 15 bases sitting between them. The DNA for the CDR3 is TGTGCCAGCAGTCCTCTCTGGACTATTACCGGGGAGCTGTTTTTT. It is translated as CASSPLWTITGELFF.

The V gene is TRBV4-3, the J gene TRBJ1-1; D not certain. V gave up 5 bases and J gave up 2 bases, with 12 bases separating them. CDR3 length: 14 amino acids. CDR1 LGHNA and CDR2 YSLEER come from the germline V gene. CDR3 residues: CASSWRGPNTEAFF. In DNA form, the CDR3 reads TGCGCCAGCAGCTGGCGCGGGCCAAACACTGAAGCTTTCTTT.

This clone was found a few times. The rearrangement links TRBV29-1 to TRBJ1-6; 8 bases match TRBD1. With V trimmed by 6 bases and J by 7 bases, 11 bases remained unmatched. CDR3 length: 15 residues. Germline V gene sequence: CDR1 SQVTM, CDR2 ANQGSEA. The CDR3 here is CSVRAWTGRNSPLHF. CDR3 DNA sequence: TGCAGCGTCCGAGCCTGGACAGGGAGAAATTCACCCCTCCACTTT. The full variable domain, its missing parts supplied by reference TRBV29-1 and TRBJ1-6, is SAVISQKPSRDICQRGTSLTIQCQVDSQVTMMFWYRQQPGQSLTLIATANQGSEATYESGFVIDKFPISRPNLTFSTLTVSNMSPEDSSIYLCSVRAWTGRNSPLHFGNGTRLTVT.

J is TRBJ1-5 and V is TRBV6-5; 7 nucleotides agree with TRBD1. Germline V gives CDR1 MNHEY, CDR2 SVGAGI. The CDR3 is 14 residues long. After removal of 6 bases from V and 5 bases from J, the junction contained 7 bases not matched to a gene. This CDR3 reads CASSRQGTDQPQHF. The CDR3 nucleotides are TGTGCCAGCAGCCGACAGGGTACGGATCAGCCCCAGCATTTT.

V is TRBV4-1 and J is TRBJ1-2; D is perhaps TRBD1 (5 bases). V lost 4 bases and J 10 bases, leaving 16 bases between the germline ends. Looked up from germline, CDR1 is MGHRA and CDR2 is YSYEKL. The CDR3 totals 13 residues. This CDR3 is CASSPTVGDYYTF. As DNA, the CDR3 is TGCGCCAGCAGCCCGACAGTTGGGGATTACTACACCTTC.

The rearrangement joins TRBV9 to TRBJ2-1, with D perhaps TRBD1 or TRBD2 (5 bases each). The germline CDR1 and CDR2 sequences are SGDLS and YYNGEE. This CDR3 is 14 amino acids long. Deletions cut 4 bases from V and 5 bases from J, with 13 bases between. CDR3 nucleotides: TGTGCCAGCAGCTCTCGGGGCACGGACAATGAGCAGTTCTTC. It encodes CASSSRGTDNEQFF.

The rearrangement links TRBV21-1 to TRBJ2-5; the table gives TRBD2 as D, unverified against the DNA. TRBV21-1 is annotated as a pseudogene. CDR3 length: 14 amino acids. CDR3 sequence reads: CASSKVSGRETQYF. DNA of the CDR3: TGTGCCAGCAGCAAAGTTTCAGGGAGGGAGACCCAGTACTTC.

The rearrangement uses TRBV7-9 and TRBJ2-1; 7 positions match TRBD2. Trimming removed 5 bases from V and 2 bases from J; junction bases left unmatched: 6. In germline, CDR1 is SEHNR, CDR2 FQNEAQ (reference sequence). This CDR3 spans 15 amino acids. The CDR3, as DNA: TGTGCCAGCAGCCCGCCTAGCGGCACCTACAATGAGCAGTTCTTC. Translated, it gives CASSPPSGTYNEQFF.

V gene TRBV4-3 combines with J gene TRBJ2-7; D gene unclear. V was pared by 4 bases and J by 2 bases, with 15 bases between. This CDR3 comprises 15 residues. Germline values: CDR1 LGHNA, CDR2 YSLEER. The CDR3 is CASSLGDNGPYEQYF. The DNA for the CDR3 is TGCGCCAGCAGCCTAGGAGACAACGGACCCTACGAGCAGTACTTC.

This clone has a single count. This rearrangement joins TRBV6-5 to TRBJ2-1; 9 nucleotides align to TRBD2. From germline, CDR1 is MNHEY and CDR2 SVGAGI. This CDR3 region has 15 residues. V trimming: 6 bases; J trimming: 7 bases; junction bases outside the gene matches: 10. CDR3: CASSPGGSGRNEQFF. The CDR3 DNA reads as TGTGCCAGCAGCCCCGGTGGTAGCGGGAGAAATGAGCAGTTCTTC.

This chain joins TRBV4-1 and TRBJ1-6; TRBD1 agrees at 10 bases. From germline, CDR1 is MGHRA and CDR2 YSYEKL. Trimming removed 4 bases from V and 5 bases from J; junction bases left unmatched: 11. The CDR3 runs 18 residues. This CDR3 is CASSLLPGQGSHNSPLHF. The CDR3 DNA is TGCGCCAGCAGCCTACTTCCGGGACAGGGGTCCCATAATTCACCCCTCCACTTT.

V usage is TRBV7-2 and J usage is TRBJ2-3; D is ambiguous. From germline, CDR1 is SGHTA and CDR2 FQGNSA. The length of the CDR3 is 14 residues. Deletions cut 1 base from V and 1 base from J, with 6 bases between. CDR3 sequence reads: CASSLDWGTDTQYF. The CDR3 region has the DNA TGTGCCAGCAGCTTAGATTGGGGCACAGATACGCAGTATTTT. Filled out from reference TRBV7-2 and TRBJ2-3, the complete variable domain reads GAGVSQSPSNKVTEKGKDVELRCDPISGHTALYWYRQSLGQGLEFLIYFQGNSAPDKSGLPSDRFSAERTGGSVSTLTIQRTQQEDSAVYLCASSLDWGTDTQYFGPGTRLTVL.

This rearrangement joins TRBV19 to TRBJ1-5; tentatively, D is TRBD1 (5 bases). In germline, CDR1 is LNHDA, CDR2 SQIVND (reference sequence). Trimming shortened V by 3 bases and J by 0 bases, and 12 bases separated the two germline ends. This CDR3 has 16 residues. CDR3 sequence reads: CASSMGRQHSNQPQHF. CDR3 nucleotide sequence: TGTGCCAGTAGTATGGGGAGACAGCATAGCAATCAGCCCCAGCATTTT.

This clone has only one observation. The chain recombines TRBV9 with TRBJ2-7; a possible D gene is TRBD1 (5 bases). The CDR3 is made up of 15 amino acids. Germline CDR1 reads SGDLS; CDR2 reads YYNGEE. Trimming removed 2 bases at V and 1 base at J, with 13 bases between. The chain's CDR3 is CASSVDSLSSYEQYF. CDR3 coding DNA: TGTGCCAGCAGCGTTGACAGCCTTTCATCCTACGAGCAGTACTTC. Filled out from reference TRBV9 and TRBJ2-7, the complete variable domain reads DSGVTQTPKHLITATGQRVTLRCSPRSGDLSVYWYQQSLDQGLQFLIQYYNGEERAKGNILERFSAQQFPDLHSELNLSSLELGDSALYFCASSVDSLSSYEQYFGPGTRLTVT.

This clone was counted between two and nine times. The chain carries TRBV6-5 and TRBJ1-5, with D perhaps TRBD1 (5 bases). CDR1 is MNHEY, CDR2 SVGAGI, per germline. Trimming cost V 6 bases and J 4 bases, with 13 bases left between them. CDR3 size: 14 residues. Here the CDR3 DNA reads TGTGCCAGCAGACCGGGGCAGCGAAATCAGCCCCAGCATTTT. It yields the protein CASRPGQRNQPQHF.

The gene calls are TRBV19 and TRBJ1-5, with 7 positions matching TRBD1. CDR3 size: 13 residues. The junction had 4 bases not matched to a gene; V was cut back by 4 bases and J by 7 bases. CDR1 and CDR2 (germline): LNHDA, SQIVND (reference sequence). In DNA form, the CDR3 reads TGTGCCAGTAGTACGGACAGGAGGCAGCCCCAGCATTTT. It specifies CASSTDRRQPQHF.

The chain has TRBV2 and TRBJ2-2; 9 nucleotides agree with TRBD2. The CDR3 consists of 15 residues. Unmatched junction bases numbered 14, after V lost 10 bases and J lost 8 bases. The germline V gene encodes CDR1 SNHLY and CDR2 FYNNEI. DNA for the CDR3: TGTGCCACTTACTCGGGCGGGAGGGCCGGAGGGGAGCTGTTTTTT. It yields the protein CATYSGGRAGGELFF. The full variable domain, rest sourced from reference TRBV2 and TRBJ2-2, is EPEVTQTPSHQVTQMGQEVILRCVPISNHLYFYWYRQILGQKVEFLVSFYNNEISEKSEIFDDQFSVERPDGSNFTLKIRSTKLEDSAMYFCATYSGGRAGGELFFGEGSRLTVL.

This clone has just a few counts. The chain combines TRBV18 with TRBJ1-4; the match to TRBD1 covers 12 bases. V lost 6 bases, J lost 10 bases, and 9 bases stayed unmatched. Germline V gives CDR1 KGHSH, CDR2 LQKENI. The CDR3 spans 15 residues. Here the CDR3 reads CASSSAGTGGAKLFF. For the CDR3, the DNA is TGTGCCAGCTCGTCAGCCGGGACAGGGGGCGCAAAACTGTTTTTT.

The chain links TRBV18 to TRBJ1-1, with D unclear. This CDR3 is built from 14 residues. Germline CDR1 reads KGHSH; CDR2 reads LQKENI. V lost 0 bases and J lost 0, with 5 bases in between. The CDR3: CASSPPLMNTEAFF. For the CDR3, the DNA is TGTGCCAGCTCACCACCGTTAATGAACACTGAAGCTTTCTTT.